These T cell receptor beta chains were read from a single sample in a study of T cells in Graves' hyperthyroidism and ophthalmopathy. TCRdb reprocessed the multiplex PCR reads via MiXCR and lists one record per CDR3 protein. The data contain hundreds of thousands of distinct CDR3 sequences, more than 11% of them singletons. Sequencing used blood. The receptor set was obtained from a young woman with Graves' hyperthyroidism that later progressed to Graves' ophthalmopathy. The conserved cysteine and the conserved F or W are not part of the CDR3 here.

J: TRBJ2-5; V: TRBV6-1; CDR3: ASSDLVAGGGDETQY
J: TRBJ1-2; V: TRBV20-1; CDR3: SARAPQNYGYT
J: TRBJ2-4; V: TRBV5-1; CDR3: ASSGGTTGIQY
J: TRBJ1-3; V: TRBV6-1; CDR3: ASSYSFGQGSSGNTIY
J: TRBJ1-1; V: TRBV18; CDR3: ASSLILTNTEAF
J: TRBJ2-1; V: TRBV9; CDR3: ASSVGGGEGNEQF
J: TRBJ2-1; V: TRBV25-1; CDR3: ASSVGGTVMSNEQF
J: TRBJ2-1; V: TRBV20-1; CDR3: SAPPSGVDEQF
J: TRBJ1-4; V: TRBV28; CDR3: ASSLGTLTNEKLF
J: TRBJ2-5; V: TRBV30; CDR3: AWSDGGGQETQY
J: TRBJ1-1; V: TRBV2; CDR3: ASSDMASNTEAF
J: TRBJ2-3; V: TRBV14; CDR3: ASSQVLASTDTQY
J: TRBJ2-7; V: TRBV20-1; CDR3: SARGGGDLYEQY
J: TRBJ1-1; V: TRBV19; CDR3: ASRPQGRNTEAF
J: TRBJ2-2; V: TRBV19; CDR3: ASSAGGPGELF
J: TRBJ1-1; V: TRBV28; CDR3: ATGVRSAEAF
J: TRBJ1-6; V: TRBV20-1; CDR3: SARGRENSPLH
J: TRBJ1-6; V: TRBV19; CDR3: ASRRGEGSPLH
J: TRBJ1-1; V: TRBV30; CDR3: AWSVGQGETEAF
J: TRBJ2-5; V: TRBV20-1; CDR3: SAPWGGLVGPAQY
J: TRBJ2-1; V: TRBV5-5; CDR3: ASSFNVILQGSYNEQF
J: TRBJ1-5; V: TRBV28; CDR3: ASSSHGQYNQPQH
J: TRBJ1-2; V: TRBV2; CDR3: ASNPGPWGYT
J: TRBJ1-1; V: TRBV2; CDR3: ASSEAAAAEAF
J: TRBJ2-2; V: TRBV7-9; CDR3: ASSLLSGLRLAHGELF
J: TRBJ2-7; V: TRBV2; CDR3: ASSHRGELEQY
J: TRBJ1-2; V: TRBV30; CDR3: AWSGTNYGYT
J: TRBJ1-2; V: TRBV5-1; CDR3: ASRRDVGGYGYT
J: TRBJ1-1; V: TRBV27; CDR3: ASSLATGRYTEAF
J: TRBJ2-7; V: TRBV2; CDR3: ASSDRDRGSEQY
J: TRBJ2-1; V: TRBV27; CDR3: ASSSSGRASGDNEQF
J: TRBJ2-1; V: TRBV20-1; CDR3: SARRGNDRAAYNEQF
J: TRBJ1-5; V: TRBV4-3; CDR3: ASSQEDGVQPQH
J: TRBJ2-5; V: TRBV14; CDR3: ASSQDIGAGETQY
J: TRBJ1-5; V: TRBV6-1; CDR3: ASSPDRYQPQH
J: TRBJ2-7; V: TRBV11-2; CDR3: ASSLDRRYEQY
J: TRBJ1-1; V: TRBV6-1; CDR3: ASSRRGLETEAF
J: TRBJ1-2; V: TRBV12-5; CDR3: ASGFLGVGYGYT
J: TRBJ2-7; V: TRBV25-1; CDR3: ASSEGGEQY
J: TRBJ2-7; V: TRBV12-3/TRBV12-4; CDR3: ASSETGVSSYEQY
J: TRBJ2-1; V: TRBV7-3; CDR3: ASSLGPNNEQF
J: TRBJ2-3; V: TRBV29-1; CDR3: SVGLLAGSTDTQY
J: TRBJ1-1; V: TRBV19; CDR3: ASSHPGTGPEAF
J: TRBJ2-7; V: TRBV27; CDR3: ASSSSPSTSSYEQY
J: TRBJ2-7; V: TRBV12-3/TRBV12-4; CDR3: ASSLLDGRECEQY
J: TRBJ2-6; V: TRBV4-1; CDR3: ASSQVGDRGSGANVLT
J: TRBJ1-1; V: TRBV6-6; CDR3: ASSYSRLANTEAF
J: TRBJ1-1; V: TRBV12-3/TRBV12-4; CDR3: ASSLVGVPEAF
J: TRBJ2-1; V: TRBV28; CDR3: ASSEQYNEQF
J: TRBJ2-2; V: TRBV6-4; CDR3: ASSGGTQGSPGELF
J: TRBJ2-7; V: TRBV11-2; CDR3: ASSLDLISGHEQY
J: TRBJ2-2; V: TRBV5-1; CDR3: ASSFGQPNTGELF
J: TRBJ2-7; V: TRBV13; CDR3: ATSRGGRILSYEQY
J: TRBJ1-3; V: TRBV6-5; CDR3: ASSYGGRDSGNTIY
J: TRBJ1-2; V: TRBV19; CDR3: ASRGTGYT
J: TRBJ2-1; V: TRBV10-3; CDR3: AITGSSYNEQF
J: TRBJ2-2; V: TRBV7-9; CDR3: ASSSLGPKQGGTGELF
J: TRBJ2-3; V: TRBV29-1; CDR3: SVGRLDADTQY